These 21 T cell receptor beta chains share one sample of origin, sequenced in a study of regulatory T cells in long-lasting Graves disease. Time point given: persistent/refractory GD, antithyroid drugs over 5 years with positive TRAb. RNA extracted from PBMCs served as the sequencing template. Sequencing libraries for TCR beta were prepared with iRepertoire HTBI primers and Arm-PCR of CDR3 regions. TCRdb independently ran MiXCR on the multiplex PCR reads; one entry per CDR3 protein. The sample comprises about 430,000 distinct CDR3 sequences, around 20% of which are singletons, and 13% to 15% rests with the top ten. Sequenced material: peripheral blood mononuclear cells (PBMCs), taken when the disease was refractory, from a patient treated with antithyroid drugs. Receptors were obtained from a female donor with Graves disease.

In this sample, this clonotype turned up a few times. The chain is built from TRBV30 and TRBJ2-3; unclear D gene. Germline V gene sequence: CDR1 GTSNPN, CDR2 SVGIG (reference sequence). This CDR3 has 11 amino acids. Trimming left V 5 bases short and J 6 bases short, with 9 bases between. The DNA of the CDR3 is TGTGCCTGGGAAAAGTCGGATACGCAGTATTTT. Translation: CAWEKSDTQYF.

This clonotype was counted only a few times. The rearrangement joins TRBV19 to TRBJ1-5; tentatively, D is TRBD1 (6 bases). This CDR3 is 15 amino acids long. Germline CDR1 reads LNHDA; CDR2 reads SQIVND (reference sequence). The V end lost 7 bases, the J end lost 0 bases, and 13 bases lay between the germline ends. CDR3 residues: CASTMDSYSNQPQHF. The CDR3, as DNA: TGTGCCAGTACTATGGACAGCTATAGCAATCAGCCCCAGCATTTT.

This clonotype was recorded many times. The V gene is TRBV11-2, the J gene TRBJ2-7; 11 bases fit TRBD2. The germline CDR1 and CDR2 sequences are SGHAT and FQNNGV. V lost 7 bases to trimming and J lost 1 base; unmatched junction nucleotides: 6. CDR3 length: 15 amino acids. The CDR3 loop reads CASNSLAGVSYEQYF. CDR3 DNA: TGTGCCAGCAACTCACTAGCGGGAGTATCCTACGAGCAGTACTTC.

This clonotype occurred a few times. The CDR3 is CASSLARSETQYF. Here the CDR3 DNA reads TGTGCCAGCAGCTTAGCGCGGTCAGAGACCCAGTACTTC. This chain connects TRBV7-6 to TRBJ2-5, with unresolved D. The V and J ends lost 0 bases and 4 bases respectively, with 6 bases between them. The CDR3 extends over 13 amino acids. Germline V lookup: CDR1 SGHVS, CDR2 FNYEAQ.

DNA of the CDR3: TGTGCCACCAGTGACCGGACTAGCGACACCGGGGAGCTGTTTTTT. Translated: CATSDRTSDTGELFF. The chain combines TRBV24-1 with TRBJ2-2; 9 bases line up with TRBD2. This CDR3 is 15 amino acids long. V lost 4 bases, J lost 3 bases, and 2 bases stayed unmatched. Germline V gene data show CDR1 as KGHDR and CDR2 as SFDVKD.

This chain connects TRBV28 to TRBJ2-1, with no clear D. V was pared by 3 bases and J by 8 bases, with 17 bases between. The CDR3 has 15 amino acids. CDR1 and CDR2 (germline): MDHEN, SYDVKM. The CDR3 coding sequence is TGTGCCAGCAGTTTGTCTCTTGTGTCCGTATATGAGCAGTTCTTC. The encoded protein is CASSLSLVSVYEQFF.

This clonotype appeared a few times. A much larger clone sits a single nucleotide away, making a read error possible. The J gene is TRBJ2-7, the V gene TRBV28; 8 positions match TRBD1. This CDR3 is built from 14 residues. J lost 9 bases, V lost 3 bases, and 10 bases had no gene match. The germline V gene has CDR1 MDHEN and CDR2 SYDVKM. The CDR3 protein is CASSFLDRDNGQYF. The CDR3 DNA sequence: TGTGCCAGCAGTTTTTTGGACAGGGACAACGGGCAGTACTTC.

This clonotype was counted many times. The chain recombines TRBV3-1 with TRBJ2-4; D not certain. Deletions cut 1 base from V and 0 bases from J, with 10 bases between. The CDR3 extends over 16 amino acids. Germline V gene data show CDR1 as LGHDT and CDR2 as YNNKEL (reference sequence). The CDR3, as DNA: TGTGCCAGCAGCCAAGGTCCCCAGCTAGCCAAAAACATTCAGTACTTC. Translating it yields CASSQGPQLAKNIQYF. The full variable domain, in which reference TRBV3-1 and TRBJ2-4 provide the parts outside the CDR3, is DTAVSQTPKYLVTQMGNDKSIKCEQNLGHDTMYWYKQDSKKFLKIMFSYNNKELIINETVPNRFSPKSPDKAHLNLHINSLELGDSAVYFCASSQGPQLAKNIQYFGAGTRLSVL.

Note on this clonotype: This may arise from a read error, as a much more abundant clone is one base away. CDR3 residues: CASSSRTGGYTEALF. The CDR3 bases are TGTGCCAGCAGTTCCCGGACAGGGGGGTACACTGAAGCTCTCTTT. The rearrangement links TRBV6-5 to TRBJ1-1; 10 bases line up with TRBD1. This CDR3 has 15 residues. Germline CDR1 MNHEY, CDR2 SVGAGI.

This clonotype was counted many times. In DNA form, the CDR3 reads TGTGCCAGCAGTTTAGGGGGGACAGGGGGTGAAAAACTGTTTTTT. It is translated as CASSLGGTGGEKLFF. This chain connects TRBV12-3 or TRBV12-4 to TRBJ1-4; 11 nucleotides line up with TRBD1. CDR3 length equals 15 residues. V shed 1 base, J shed 7 bases, and the junction held 2 bases outside the gene matches.

This CDR3 reads CASSLNPILAGGPYEQYF. The CDR3, as DNA: TGTGCCAGCAGCTTAAACCCTATACTAGCGGGAGGGCCTTACGAGCAGTACTTC. V and J are TRBV7-3 and TRBJ2-7; the match to TRBD2 covers 13 bases. Germline V CDR1 and CDR2: SGHTA, FQGTGA. Trimming took 1 base from V and 4 from J; bases not matched to a gene: 10. The CDR3 loop spans 18 amino acids.

This chain joins TRBV28 and TRBJ2-2; 7 bases align to TRBD2. The CDR3 length is 14 residues. J gave up 6 bases and V 10 bases, and 11 bases lay outside the gene matches. Germline V gene sequence: CDR1 MDHEN, CDR2 SYDVKM. CDR3: CAISGTLQAGELFF. DNA for the CDR3: TGTGCCATCAGCGGGACCCTCCAGGCCGGGGAGCTGTTTTTT.

This clonotype was recorded at least ten times. The chain has TRBV28 and TRBJ1-1, with TRBD1 matching over 8 bases. V was pared by 2 bases and J by 4 bases, with 12 bases of the junction left unmatched. The length of the CDR3 is 17 residues. Germline values: CDR1 MDHEN, CDR2 SYDVKM. CDR3 sequence reads: CASSLSRDRIKGTEAFF. DNA for the CDR3: TGTGCCAGCAGTTTAAGTCGGGACAGGATTAAAGGCACTGAAGCTTTCTTT.

This chain uses TRBV28 with TRBJ2-1, with 9 bases matching TRBD1. This CDR3 spans 15 amino acids. V lost 2 bases to trimming and J lost 8 bases; unmatched junction nucleotides: 7. CDR1 MDHEN and CDR2 SYDVKM come from the germline V gene. CDR3 amino acids: CASSLQGQGRDEQFF. In nucleotides, the CDR3 is TGTGCCAGCAGTTTACAAGGACAGGGGAGAGATGAGCAGTTCTTC.

The V and J genes are TRBV19 and TRBJ1-6, with unresolved D. Germline-derived CDR1 and CDR2 are LNHDA and SQIVND (reference sequence). Trimming took off 7 bases at V and 9 bases at J, with 13 bases between the two ends. CDR3 size: 13 residues. As DNA, the CDR3 is TGTGCCAGTACCAAGACTCCTCGTTCACCCCTCCACTTT. Translated: CASTKTPRSPLHF.

This chain links TRBV5-1 with TRBJ2-7, with 8 bases matching TRBD1. Germline assignment: CDR1 SGHRS and CDR2 YFSETQ. Losses at the gene ends were 4 bases for V and 6 bases for J; bases not matched to a gene: 12. The CDR3 extends over 15 amino acids. CDR3 nucleotides: TGCGCCAGCAGCAACCCAGACAGGGGCCAAACCGAGCAGTACTTC. It encodes CASSNPDRGQTEQYF.

This clonotype was recorded many times. This chain joins TRBV20-1 and TRBJ1-5, with TRBD1 matching 10 bases. The CDR3 totals 15 residues. The J segment lost 0 bases and the V segment lost 6 bases, leaving 5 bases of the junction unmatched. Germline V gene lookup returns CDR1 DFQATT and CDR2 SNEGSKA (reference sequence). The CDR3 sequence: CSAGQGGNSNQPQHF. CDR3 DNA sequence: TGCAGTGCCGGACAGGGGGGCAATAGCAATCAGCCCCAGCATTTT.

This clonotype was seen many times. The rearrangement links TRBV28 to TRBJ2-2; the D gene could be TRBD1 or TRBD2 (6 bases each). Per the germline V gene, CDR1 is MDHEN and CDR2 is SYDVKM. V was clipped by 3 bases and J by 1 base, with 12 bases between them. This CDR3 region has 16 residues. DNA for the CDR3: TGTGCCAGCAGTTTGTGGGGGGCGAAGAACACCGGGGAGCTGTTTTTT. Its translation is CASSLWGAKNTGELFF.

This chain connects TRBV6-5 to TRBJ2-7; D is possibly TRBD1 or TRBD2 (6 bases each). Trimming took 2 bases from V and 7 from J, leaving 12 bases between them. Germline V lookup: CDR1 MNHEY, CDR2 SVGAGI. This CDR3 has 13 residues. Here the CDR3 DNA reads TGTGCCAGCAGTTACCAAACAGGGAGGGAGCAGTACTTC. Protein: CASSYQTGREQYF.

This clonotype was recorded at least ten times. The rearrangement uses TRBV13 and TRBJ2-7; perhaps TRBD2 as D (6 bases). This CDR3 has 14 residues. V lost 3 bases and J lost 7, with 16 bases in between. CDR1 and CDR2 (germline): PRHDT, FYEKMQ (reference sequence). This chain's CDR3 is CASSLGIAAGEQYF. CDR3 nucleotides: TGTGCCAGCAGCTTGGGCATTGCGGCGGGGGAGCAGTACTTC.

The V call is TRBV5-6, the J call TRBJ1-4; D is perhaps TRBD1 (6 bases). The length of the CDR3 is 17 residues. From germline, CDR1 is SGHDT and CDR2 YYEEEE. V dropped 1 base and J dropped 1 base, with 14 bases sitting between them. The CDR3 coding sequence is TGTGCCAGCAGCTTGTGGGGGCAGGGACGAACTAATGAAAAACTGTTTTTT. Its protein product is CASSLWGQGRTNEKLFF.